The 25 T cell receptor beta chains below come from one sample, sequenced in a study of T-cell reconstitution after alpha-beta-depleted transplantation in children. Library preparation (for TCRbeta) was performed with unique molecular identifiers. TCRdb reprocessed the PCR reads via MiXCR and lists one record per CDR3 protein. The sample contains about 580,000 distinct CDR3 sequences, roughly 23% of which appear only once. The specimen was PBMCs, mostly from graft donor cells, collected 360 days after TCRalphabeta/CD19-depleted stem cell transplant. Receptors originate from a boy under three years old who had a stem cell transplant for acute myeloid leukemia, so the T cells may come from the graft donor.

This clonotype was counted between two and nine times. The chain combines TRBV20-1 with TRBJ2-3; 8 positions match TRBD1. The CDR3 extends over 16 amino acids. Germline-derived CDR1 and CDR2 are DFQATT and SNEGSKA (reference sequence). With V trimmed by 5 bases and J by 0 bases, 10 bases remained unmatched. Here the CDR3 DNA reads TGCAGTGCTCTCCACCCCCGACAGGGGAGCACAGATACGCAGTATTTT. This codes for CSALHPRQGSTDTQYF.

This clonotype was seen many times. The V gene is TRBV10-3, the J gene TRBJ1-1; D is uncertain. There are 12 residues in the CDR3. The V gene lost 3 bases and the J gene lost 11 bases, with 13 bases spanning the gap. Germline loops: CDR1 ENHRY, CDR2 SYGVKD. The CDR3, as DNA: TGTGCCATCAGTGAAGGTAGGGAGGAGGCTTTCTTT. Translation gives CAISEGREEAFF.

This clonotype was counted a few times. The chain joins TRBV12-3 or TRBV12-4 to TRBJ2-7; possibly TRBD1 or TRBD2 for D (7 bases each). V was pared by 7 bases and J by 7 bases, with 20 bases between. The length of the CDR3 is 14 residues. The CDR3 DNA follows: TGTGCCAGCACCTGGGGGGAGGGGGCGGGTGAGCAGTACTTC. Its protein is CASTWGEGAGEQYF.

CDR3 coding DNA: TGTGCCAGCAGTTCGAGGGAGGGAGGGACTGAAGCTTTCTTT. The encoded protein is CASSSREGGTEAFF. V usage is TRBV6-5 and J usage is TRBJ1-1; D is uncertain. CDR3 length: 14 residues. Germline CDR1 is MNHEY and CDR2 is SVGAGI. The V and J ends lost 4 bases and 5 bases respectively, with 14 bases between them.

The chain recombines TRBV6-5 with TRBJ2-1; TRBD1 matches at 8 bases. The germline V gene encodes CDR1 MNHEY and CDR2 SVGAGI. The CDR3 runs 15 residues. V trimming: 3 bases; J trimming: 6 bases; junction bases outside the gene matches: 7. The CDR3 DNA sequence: TGTGCCAGCAGTTATGACAGGGGTCCCCGCAATGAGCAGTTCTTC. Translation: CASSYDRGPRNEQFF.

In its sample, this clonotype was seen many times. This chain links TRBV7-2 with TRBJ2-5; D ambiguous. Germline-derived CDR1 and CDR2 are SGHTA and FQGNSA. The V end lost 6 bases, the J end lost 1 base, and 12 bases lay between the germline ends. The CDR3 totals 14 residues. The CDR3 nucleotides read TGTGCCAGCAGTCTTGACCGTCTCCAAGAGACCCAGTACTTC. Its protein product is CASSLDRLQETQYF.

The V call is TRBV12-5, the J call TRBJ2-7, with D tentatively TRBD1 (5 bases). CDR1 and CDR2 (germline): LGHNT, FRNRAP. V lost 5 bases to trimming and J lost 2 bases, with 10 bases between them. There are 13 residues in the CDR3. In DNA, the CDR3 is TGTGCTAGTGGTCCCAGGGCCACCTACGAGCAGTACTTC. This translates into CASGPRATYEQYF.

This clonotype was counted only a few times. CDR3 amino acids: CASSRTGSTYNEQFF. As DNA, the CDR3 is TGTGCCAGCAGCCGCACAGGGTCCACCTACAATGAGCAGTTCTTC. The chain has TRBV7-2 and TRBJ2-1; D is perhaps TRBD1 (6 bases). Trimming removed 5 bases from V and 2 bases from J, with 13 bases in between. Germline V gene data show CDR1 as SGHTA and CDR2 as FQGNSA. This CDR3 has 15 residues.

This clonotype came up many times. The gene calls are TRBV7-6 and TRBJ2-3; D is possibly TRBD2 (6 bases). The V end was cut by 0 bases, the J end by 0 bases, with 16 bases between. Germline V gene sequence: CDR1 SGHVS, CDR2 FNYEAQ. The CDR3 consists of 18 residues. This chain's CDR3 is CASSLATGTGTSTDTQYF. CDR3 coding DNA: TGTGCCAGCAGCTTAGCCACCGGGACTGGAACTAGCACAGATACGCAGTATTTT.

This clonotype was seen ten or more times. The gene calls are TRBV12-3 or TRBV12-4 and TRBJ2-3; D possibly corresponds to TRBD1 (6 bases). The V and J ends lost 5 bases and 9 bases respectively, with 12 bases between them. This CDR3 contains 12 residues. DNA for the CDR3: TGTGCCAGCAGTCCGACAGGACAAACGCAGTATTTT. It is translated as CASSPTGQTQYF.

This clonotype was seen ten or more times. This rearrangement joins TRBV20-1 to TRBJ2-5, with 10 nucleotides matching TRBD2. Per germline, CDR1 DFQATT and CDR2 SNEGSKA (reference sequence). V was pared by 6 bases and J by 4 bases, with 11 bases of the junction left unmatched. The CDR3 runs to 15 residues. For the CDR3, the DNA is TGCAGTGCGCAACCTAGCGGGGGAATGCGAGAGACCCAGTACTTC. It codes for CSAQPSGGMRETQYF.

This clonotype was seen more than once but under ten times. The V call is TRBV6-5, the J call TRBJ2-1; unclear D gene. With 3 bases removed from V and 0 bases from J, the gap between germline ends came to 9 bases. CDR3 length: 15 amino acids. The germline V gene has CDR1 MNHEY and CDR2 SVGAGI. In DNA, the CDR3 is TGTGCCAGCAGTTATAGCCTTTCCTCCTACAATGAGCAGTTCTTC. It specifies CASSYSLSSYNEQFF.

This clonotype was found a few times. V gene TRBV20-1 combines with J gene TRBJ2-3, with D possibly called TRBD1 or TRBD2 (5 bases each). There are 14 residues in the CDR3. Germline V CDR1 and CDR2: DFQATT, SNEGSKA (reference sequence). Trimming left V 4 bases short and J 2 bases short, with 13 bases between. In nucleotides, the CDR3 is TGCAGTGCTACGGGACGGGTGTTCACAGATACGCAGTATTTT. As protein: CSATGRVFTDTQYF.

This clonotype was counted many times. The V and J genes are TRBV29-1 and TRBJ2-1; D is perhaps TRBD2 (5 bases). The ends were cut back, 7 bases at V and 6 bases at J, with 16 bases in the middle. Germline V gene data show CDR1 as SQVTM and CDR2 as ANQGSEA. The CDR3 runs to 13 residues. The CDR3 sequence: CSAVIGGRNEQFF. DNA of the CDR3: TGCAGCGCGGTCATTGGAGGTCGCAATGAGCAGTTCTTC.

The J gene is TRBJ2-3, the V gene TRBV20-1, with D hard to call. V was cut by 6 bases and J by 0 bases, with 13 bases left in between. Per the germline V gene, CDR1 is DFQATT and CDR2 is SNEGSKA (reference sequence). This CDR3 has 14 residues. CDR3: CSAPRTVSTDTQYF. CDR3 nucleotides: TGCAGTGCCCCTAGGACGGTGAGCACAGATACGCAGTATTTT.

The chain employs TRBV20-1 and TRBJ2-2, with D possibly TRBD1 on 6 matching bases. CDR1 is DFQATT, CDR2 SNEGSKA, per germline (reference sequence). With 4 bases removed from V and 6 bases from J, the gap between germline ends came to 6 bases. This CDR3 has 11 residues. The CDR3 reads CSAKGAGELFF. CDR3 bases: TGCAGTGCTAAGGGGGCCGGGGAGCTGTTTTTT.

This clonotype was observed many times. The CDR3 is CASSPTGDNYGYTF. The CDR3 DNA reads as TGCGCCAGCAGCCCGACAGGGGATAACTATGGCTACACCTTC. This chain uses TRBV5-1 with TRBJ1-2; the match to TRBD1 covers 8 bases. J lost 1 base, V lost 4 bases, and 3 bases had no gene match. Germline loops: CDR1 SGHRS, CDR2 YFSETQ. The CDR3 has 14 amino acids.

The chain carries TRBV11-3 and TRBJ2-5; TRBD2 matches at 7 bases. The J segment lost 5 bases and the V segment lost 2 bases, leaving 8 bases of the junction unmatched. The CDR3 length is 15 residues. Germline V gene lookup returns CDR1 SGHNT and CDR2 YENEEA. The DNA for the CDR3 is TGTGCCAGCAGCTTACCCGGGGGGACCGGGGAGACCCAGTACTTC. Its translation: CASSLPGGTGETQYF.

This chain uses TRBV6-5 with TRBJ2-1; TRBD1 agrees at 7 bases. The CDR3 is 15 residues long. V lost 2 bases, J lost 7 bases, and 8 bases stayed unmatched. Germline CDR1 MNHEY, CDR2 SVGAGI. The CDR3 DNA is TGTGCCAGCAGTTACAGGGACAGCATCCTTAATGAGCAGTTCTTC. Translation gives CASSYRDSILNEQFF.

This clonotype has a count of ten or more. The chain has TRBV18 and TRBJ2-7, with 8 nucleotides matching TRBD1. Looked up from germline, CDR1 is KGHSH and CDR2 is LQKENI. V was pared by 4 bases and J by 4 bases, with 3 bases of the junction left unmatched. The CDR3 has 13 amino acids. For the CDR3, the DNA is TGTGCCAGCTCACGAACAGGGGGATACGAGCAGTACGTC. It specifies CASSRTGGYEQYV.

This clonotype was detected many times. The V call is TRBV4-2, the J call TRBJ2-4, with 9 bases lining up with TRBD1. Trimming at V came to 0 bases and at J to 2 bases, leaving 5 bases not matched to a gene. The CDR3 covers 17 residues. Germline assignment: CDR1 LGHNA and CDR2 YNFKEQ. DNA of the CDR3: TGTGCCAGCAGCCAAGACGGGACAGGGTTTCCCAAAAACATTCAGTACTTC. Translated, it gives CASSQDGTGFPKNIQYF.

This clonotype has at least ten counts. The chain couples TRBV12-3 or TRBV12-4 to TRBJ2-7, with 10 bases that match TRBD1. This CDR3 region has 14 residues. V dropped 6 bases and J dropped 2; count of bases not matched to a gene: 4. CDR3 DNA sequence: TGTGCCAGCAGCCGGACAGGGGGGACCTACGAGCAGTACTTC. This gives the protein CASSRTGGTYEQYF.

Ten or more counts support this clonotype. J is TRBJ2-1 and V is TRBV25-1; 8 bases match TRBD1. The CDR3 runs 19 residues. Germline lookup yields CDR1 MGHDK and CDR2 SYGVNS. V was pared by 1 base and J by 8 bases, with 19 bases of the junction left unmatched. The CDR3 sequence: CASSELGTSGTGLFDEQFF. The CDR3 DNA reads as TGTGCCAGCAGTGAATTGGGGACCTCCGGGACAGGACTCTTCGATGAGCAGTTCTTC.

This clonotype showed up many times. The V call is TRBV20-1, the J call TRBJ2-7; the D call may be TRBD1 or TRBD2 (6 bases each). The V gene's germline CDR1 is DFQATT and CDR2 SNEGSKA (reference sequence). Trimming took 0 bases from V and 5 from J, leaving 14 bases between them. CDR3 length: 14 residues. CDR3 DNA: TGCAGTGCTAGAGATCTGAGGGGGGAAGACGAGCAGTACTTC. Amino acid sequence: CSARDLRGEDEQYF.

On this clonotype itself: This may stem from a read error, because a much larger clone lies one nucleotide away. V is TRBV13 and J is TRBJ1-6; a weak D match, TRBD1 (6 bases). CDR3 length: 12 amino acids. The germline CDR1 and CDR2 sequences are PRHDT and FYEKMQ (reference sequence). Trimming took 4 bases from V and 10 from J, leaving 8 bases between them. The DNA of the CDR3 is TGTGCCAGCAGCTCGGACAGATCACCCCTCCACTTT. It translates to CASSSDRSPLHF.